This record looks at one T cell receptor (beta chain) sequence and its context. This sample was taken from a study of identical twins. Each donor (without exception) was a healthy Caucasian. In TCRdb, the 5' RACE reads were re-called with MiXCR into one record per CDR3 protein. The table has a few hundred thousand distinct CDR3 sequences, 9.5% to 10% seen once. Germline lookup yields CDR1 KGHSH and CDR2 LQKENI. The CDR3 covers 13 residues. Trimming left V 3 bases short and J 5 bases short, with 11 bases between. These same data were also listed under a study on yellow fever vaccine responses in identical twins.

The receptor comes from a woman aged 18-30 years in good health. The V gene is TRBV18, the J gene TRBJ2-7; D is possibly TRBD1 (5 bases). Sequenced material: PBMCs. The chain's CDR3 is CASSPGQGDEQYF. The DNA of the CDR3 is TGTGCCAGCTCACCCGGGCAGGGTGACGAGCAGTACTTC.